Reported below is one TCR beta chain. Its cognate antigen is unknown. Sequencing used immunoSEQ multiplex PCR; TCRdb keeps in-frame clones, though not all of them. The sample includes around 140,000 clones, 90% to 95% of them seen just once. The record originates from a study of T cell responses to AZD1222 COVID-19 vaccine. Study outcomes and limitations: Rises in breadth and depth of Spike-specific TCRs came after two AZD1222 doses. The donors showed a predominance of white British ancestry and of females, with possible underestimation of clonal diversity. The reported proportion of spike-specific TCRs targeting unmutated variant regions was nearly half.

The CDR3 runs 14 residues. V lost 7 bases, J lost 1 base, and 13 bases lay in between. The V gene's germline CDR1 is LNHDA and CDR2 SQIVND (reference sequence). The chain joins TRBV19 to TRBJ1-1; weak D call: TRBD1 (6 bases). This TCR was sampled from an adult who received the AZD1222 COVID-19 vaccine. Source: peripheral blood, taken 28 days after the second AZD1222 dose. The CDR3 spells CASTRQAPNTEAFF. CDR3 DNA sequence: TGTGCCAGTACCCGACAGGCCCCGAACACTGAAGCTTTCTTT.